This T cell receptor (beta chain) emerged from a study of post-analysis software for immune sequencing data. Unique molecular identifiers were present in the TCR beta cDNA libraries. TCRdb analysed the PCR reads with MiXCR anew, one entry per CDR3 protein. The sample gives about 200,000 distinct CDR3 sequences, 29% of which show up once; approximately 3.6% is in the top ten. This clonotype was counted a few times. Its antigen is still unknown. General study results and limits: Five or six TRBV segments were significantly more frequent in patients than in controls. TRBV5-6, TRBV5-1 and TRBV20-1 were among these segments.

The CDR3 contains 17 residues. After removal of 7 bases from V and 8 bases from J, the junction contained 19 bases not matched to a gene. Sequencing input: blood. V and J are TRBV12-3 or TRBV12-4 and TRBJ2-1, with TRBD2 matching over 8 bases. This TCR came from a girl aged 2-17 years with multiple sclerosis. The DNA of the CDR3 is TGTGCCAGCACCCTGTCAGCGGGAGCGATCGCTAGGGATGAGCAGTTCTTC. Translation gives CASTLSAGAIARDEQFF.